This T cell receptor beta chain was profiled in a study of OX40 agonist ivuxolimab in advanced cancers. Background on the study: Clinicians treated patients with ivuxolimab, an agonistic anti-OX40 (CD134) antibody.

The protocol was immunoSEQ multiplex PCR, while the TCRdb copy is restricted to in-frame clones and leaves out a portion. The repertoire includes over 40,000 clones, around 80% of them detected once, and about 5.2% sits in the top ten. General study results and limits: The specificity for antigen of the expanded peripheral T cells was not determined.

Germline V gene lookup returns CDR1 LGHNA and CDR2 YSLEER. The V and J ends lost 4 bases and 0 bases, in that order; junction bases with no gene match: 9. The CDR3 length is 18 residues. On this clone: What it binds is not known.

The sample consisted of CD4+ or CD8+ T cells sorted from blood, taken in a trial of the OX40 agonist ivuxolimab. The sequence was collected from an adult with an advanced solid tumor such as melanoma, head and neck, liver or kidney cancer. The gene calls are TRBV4-3 and TRBJ2-3; TRBD2 aligns across 11 bases. The CDR3, as DNA: TGCGCCAGCAGCCGCGGGACTAGCGGAGTCTTGAGCACAGATACGCAGTATTTT. Its translation is CASSRGTSGVLSTDTQYF.